The 11 T cell receptor beta chains reported below all come from one sample, sequenced in a study of cytomegalovirus exposure and HLA in healthy donors. The repertoire was sequenced with immunoSEQ multiplex PCR; TCRdb's copy has only in-frame clones and lacks some. The data hold about 220,000 clones, with 90% to 95% observed a single time. The specimen was PBMCs. Source of these receptors: a woman aged 18-35 years in good health and CMV-seronegative.

The chain employs TRBV30 and TRBJ1-3; TRBD1 is a possible D gene (6 bases). The CDR3 totals 15 residues. Between the trimmed V and J ends, which lost 1 base and 2 bases, there was a span of 12 bases. Germline assignment: CDR1 GTSNPN and CDR2 SVGIG (reference sequence). The CDR3 coding sequence is TGTGCCTGGAGTGCCGGGGACAACCCTGGAAACACCATATATTTT. It specifies CAWSAGDNPGNTIYF.

This clone was observed a single time. The CDR3 is CASRSWASNQPQHF. CDR3 in DNA: TGTGCCAGCAGGTCATGGGCTAGCAATCAGCCCCAGCATTTT. The chain employs TRBV6-5 and TRBJ1-5; D not resolved. Trimming took 6 bases from V and 0 from J, leaving 9 bases between them. The CDR3 consists of 14 residues. Germline lookup yields CDR1 MNHEY and CDR2 SVGAGI.

V and J are TRBV10-3 and TRBJ1-6; 7 nucleotides agree with TRBD1. The trim removed 8 bases at V and 6 bases at J, leaving 4 bases unmatched. The CDR3 sequence is 13 residues long. Per germline, CDR1 ENHRY and CDR2 SYGVKD. The CDR3 region is CAIRGQINSPLHF. Written as DNA, the CDR3 is TGTGCCATCCGGGGACAGATTAATTCACCCCTCCACTTT.

This chain links TRBV5-8 with TRBJ2-3, with 9 bases that match TRBD1. CDR1 and CDR2 from the germline V gene are SGHTS and YDEGEE. The ends lost 4 bases at V and 0 bases at J; junction bases unmatched: 3. This CDR3 spans 15 amino acids. CDR3 region: CASSEQGASTDTQYF. The CDR3 coding sequence is TGTGCCAGCAGCGAACAGGGGGCTAGCACAGATACGCAGTATTTT.

The V gene is TRBV4-1, the J gene TRBJ2-1; TRBD2 matches at 7 bases. V lost 2 bases to trimming and J lost 3 bases; unmatched junction nucleotides: 10. The germline V gene has CDR1 MGHRA and CDR2 YSYEKL. There are 17 residues in the CDR3. The CDR3 coding sequence is TGCGCCAGCAGCCAACCCCCCGGGACTAACCGCTACAATGAGCAGTTCTTC. Its translation: CASSQPPGTNRYNEQFF.

V and J are TRBV6-5 and TRBJ1-1; D unresolved. The CDR3 sequence is 13 residues long. Trimming stripped 8 bases from V and 2 bases from J, with 12 bases between. Germline CDR1 and CDR2: MNHEY and SVGAGI. CDR3 in DNA: TGTGCCAGCCGATTGAGGGTAAACACTGAAGCTTTCTTT. It encodes CASRLRVNTEAFF.

The chain joins TRBV11-2 to TRBJ1-5; D uncertain. Looked up from germline, CDR1 is SGHAT and CDR2 is FQNNGV. The V and J ends lost 5 bases and 12 bases respectively, with 14 bases between them. The CDR3 is made up of 12 amino acids. The CDR3 bases are TGTGCCAGCAGCGGTACCGGGATTCTCCAGCATTTT. Encoded protein: CASSGTGILQHF.

This chain's CDR3 is CASSLDHVDRGAFF. As DNA, the CDR3 is TGTGCCAGCAGCTTAGATCACGTTGACAGGGGAGCTTTCTTT. The V gene is TRBV7-9, the J gene TRBJ1-1, with 8 bases lining up with TRBD1. Germline lookup yields CDR1 SEHNR and CDR2 FQNEAQ (reference sequence). The CDR3 loop spans 14 amino acids. V lost 1 base and J lost 10; bases outside the gene matches: 8.

This sequence joins TRBV5-4 and TRBJ2-5; 16 nucleotides match TRBD2. Unmatched junction bases numbered 8, after V lost 4 bases and J lost 5 bases. The CDR3 has 17 amino acids. CDR1 and CDR2 from the germline V gene are SGHNT and YYREEE (reference sequence). CDR3 DNA sequence: TGTGCCAGCAGCCAAGAGAGGGGACTAGCGGGAGGGGAGACCCAGTACTTC. Protein: CASSQERGLAGGETQYF. Drawing the rest from reference TRBV5-4 and TRBJ2-5, the complete variable domain is ETGVTQSPTHLIKTRGQQVTLRCSSQSGHNTVSWYQQALGQGPQFIFQYYREEENGRGNFPPRFSGLQFPNYSSELNVNALELDDSALYLCASSQERGLAGGETQYFGPGTRLLVL.

The chain has TRBV9 and TRBJ1-2, with a possible D match to TRBD1 (5 bases). V was pared by 4 bases and J by 0 bases, with 10 bases between. Germline lookup yields CDR1 SGDLS and CDR2 YYNGEE. This CDR3 has 14 amino acids. CDR3 bases: TGTGCCAGCAGCTGGGGGGTGACTAACTATGGCTACACCTTC. Encoded protein: CASSWGVTNYGYTF.

V is TRBV7-6 and J is TRBJ2-7; 8 bases line up with TRBD2. Germline CDR1 SGHVS, CDR2 FNYEAQ. V trimming: 6 bases; J trimming: 7 bases; junction bases outside the gene matches: 11. The CDR3 is 14 amino acids. The CDR3 protein is CASSTQRELGEQYF. In DNA, the CDR3 is TGTGCCAGCAGTACTCAGCGGGAGCTGGGGGAGCAGTACTTC.